This T cell receptor beta chain emerged from a study of blood T cell repertoires in COVID-19 (TCRdb year 2020). Study-level background: The collaborator samples originated in the United States, Italy and Spain and spanned the acute and convalescent phases of COVID-19. The samples were drawn from two sources: the first 160 participants of the ongoing ImmuneRACE study, and over 950 subjects contributed by 6 global collaborators. The repertoires were made available in a free public database intended to serve as a resource for research on the immune response to SARS-CoV-2. Nearly every sample came with metadata listing a de-identified subject ID, COVID-19 status, age in years and sex. The prospective study material was composed of cDNA or gDNA derived from T cells, B-cell-depleted T cells, or PBMCs. HLA class I and class II types, where available, came from metadata supplied by the sample provider rather than from assay-based typing. The dataset comprised deeply sampled blood TCRbeta repertoires from subjects exposed to, actively infected with, or recovered from COVID-19. On the study overall, not on this receptor specifically: The amount of clinical and demographic metadata varied by source and participant and was provided uncurated.

The collaborating institutions used their own protocols to collect whole blood in K2EDTA tubes. For TCRbeta analysis, collaborator samples were shipped as frozen whole blood, as isolated PBMCs, or as DNA extracted from either sample type. From cysteine to phenylalanine, the CDR3 is 13 amino acids long. Only CDR3 DNA remains: 39 bases, in frame from the first base. Via the germline V gene, CDR1 is SGHRS and CDR2 YFSETQ. V is pruned by 4 bases and J by 6 bases, leaving 5 bases of the junction without a gene match. In regard to this clone: This clone's antigen is unknown. No much larger clone is present one base from it, and per-base qualities are unavailable.

TCRbeta CDR3 regions were amplified from genomic DNA by means of the immunoSEQ Assay, a bias-controlled multiplex PCR. From the authors' description of their analysis: The number of nucleated cells in each sample was estimated from the amplification of reference gene primers within the assay. To quantify the absolute abundance of each unique TCRbeta CDR3 rearrangement, sequence reads were collapsed and filtered. For each sample, productive Simpson clonality was calculated as the square root of Simpson's diversity index across productive rearrangements. What TCRdb holds here is the immuneACCESS table cut down to in-frame rearrangements. Part of the clones is not present; checked against another copy, under half of the missing clones reflect an unresolved V gene, and the others are unexplained. The V and J calls and clone size are taken from that table; D and trimming were inferred from the DNA. This sample comprises about 260,000 clones, about 85% of them detected only once. The top ten clonotypes cover approximately 12% of the sample.

The chain was built from TRBV5-1 and TRBJ2-7, with TRBD1 matching 9 junction bases. Input material: peripheral blood. This sequence originates from a human donor in a cohort sampled during active COVID-19. In nucleotides, the sequence is TGCGCCAGCAGCCGGGACAGGGAGGGCGAGCAGTACTTC. The translation is CASSRDREGEQYF. Joined to the reference TRBV5-1 and TRBJ2-7 proteins, this CDR3 gives the full variable domain: KAGVTQTPRYLIKTRGQQVTLSCSPISGHRSVSWYQQTPGQGLQFLFEYFSETQRNKGNFPGRFSGRQFSNSRSEMNVSTLELGDSALYLCASSRDREGEQYFGPGTRLTVT.